This TCR beta chain stems from a study of T-cell memory formation after mild COVID-19. Study-level information: Each donor largely had its own TCR clusters.

As concerns this clonotype: What it binds is unknown.

5'RACE with constant-segment primers built TCRalpha and TCRbeta cDNA libraries with UMIs. One entry per CDR3 protein, called by TCRdb with MiXCR from the 5' RACE reads. Among fewer than 250,000 distinct CDR3 sequences listed, approximately 10% were seen once. General observations from the study: There was no confirmation that second-wave clones peaking on day 37 were SARS-CoV-2 specific. The appearance of some responding clones in pre-infection memory suggested that cross-reactive memory joined.

Germline V gives CDR1 SGHRS, CDR2 YFSETQ. V was shortened by 0 bases and J by 0 bases, with 15 bases between the two germline ends. This CDR3 region has 17 residues. The sequenced material came from PBMCs or a T cell subset sorted from them (not recorded which). The J gene is TRBJ2-5, the V gene TRBV5-1, with D perhaps matching TRBD2 (6 bases). The clonotype originates from a man younger than 35 who had mild COVID-19 (a few samples of this study predate the infection). Cell type and time point are not known. CDR3 sequence (DNA): TGCGCCAGCAGCTTGGTGGGCGGACTAAGATACCAAGAGACCCAGTACTTC. Its translation is CASSLVGGLRYQETQYF.